A selection of T cell receptor beta chains follows, all from one sample in a study of blood T cell repertoires in COVID-19. Only in-frame clones appear in the TCRdb table, and some are missing; sequencing was by immunoSEQ multiplex PCR. The profile covers a few hundred thousand clones, with 85% to 90% appearing a single time and approximately 4% taken by the ten largest. The sequenced material came from peripheral blood. The receptors stem from a man between 18 and 35 years old with active or convalescent COVID-19. Each CDR3 is given with its conserved first and last residue. A D gene is named only where the DNA matches it firmly. Not all rows give a size; the values are once, few, many and, for expanded clones, a class.

j_call,d_call,v_call,clone_size,cdr3_nt,cdr3_aa
TRBJ1-5,NA,TRBV12-3/TRBV12-4,NA,TGTGCCAGCAGTTTTCAGGGCCGTCAGCCCCAGCATTTT,CASSFQGRQPQHF
TRBJ2-1,NA,TRBV15,once,TGTGCCACCAGCAGAGAGTACAGGGCTTGGAATGAGCAGTTCTTC,CATSREYRAWNEQFF
TRBJ2-1,TRBD2,TRBV15,NA,TGTGCCACCAGCACCGGGACTAGCGGGGGGAACAATGAGCAGTTCTTC,CATSTGTSGGNNEQFF
TRBJ2-2,NA,TRBV24-1,NA,TGTGCCACCGGCCCGCAGGGATACACCGGGGAGCTGTTTTTT,CATGPQGYTGELFF
TRBJ2-3,NA,TRBV5-1,once,TGCGCCAGCAGCTTCAAGACTTACAGGGACACAGATACGCAGTATTTT,CASSFKTYRDTDTQYF
TRBJ2-7,NA,TRBV5-1,NA,TGCGCCAGCAGCTTACCGACAGAGTACGAGCAGTACTTC,CASSLPTEYEQYF
TRBJ1-4,TRBD1,TRBV28,NA,TGTGCCAGCAGTTTTACAGGGGTTGGGGAAAAACTGTTTTTT,CASSFTGVGEKLFF
TRBJ2-7,TRBD1,TRBV6-1,NA,TGTGCCAGCAGTGAAGTCAGGACAGGGAACGAGCAGTACTTC,CASSEVRTGNEQYF
TRBJ2-3,TRBD2,TRBV7-3,NA,TGTGCCAGCAGTTTAAGCGGGAAAAGCACAGATACGCAGTATTTT,CASSLSGKSTDTQYF
TRBJ2-7,TRBD1,TRBV3-1/TRBV3-2,NA,TGTGCCAGCGGCGGGACAGGGAATCGCGAGCAGTACTTC,CASGGTGNREQYF
TRBJ2-3,TRBD1,TRBV11-2,NA,TGTGCCAGCAGCCCGGGACAGCTATCAGATACGCAGTATTTT,CASSPGQLSDTQYF
TRBJ2-1,NA,TRBV5-1,NA,TGCGCCAGCAGCTTGGAGTGGGGGGCCTACAATGAGCAGTTCTTC,CASSLEWGAYNEQFF
TRBJ1-5,NA,TRBV4-2,NA,TGTGCCAGCAGCCAAGAGGCCCCAGGGGCGAATCAGCCCCAGCATTTT,CASSQEAPGANQPQHF
TRBJ2-7,TRBD1,TRBV11-3,NA,TGTGCCAGCAGCCCCGGACAGGGACCCTACGAGCAGTACTTC,CASSPGQGPYEQYF
TRBJ2-3,NA,TRBV7-9,NA,TGTGCCAGCAGCTTATCGCAGGGGCCCACAGATACGCAGTATTTT,CASSLSQGPTDTQYF
TRBJ1-5,NA,TRBV19,few,TGTGCCAGTAGTCGGGGGGACAATCAGCCCCAGCATTTT,CASSRGDNQPQHF
TRBJ2-2,TRBD2,TRBV4-3,NA,TGCGCCAGCAGCTTGGGACTAGCGGTCACCGGGGAGCTGTTTTTT,CASSLGLAVTGELFF
TRBJ2-7,TRBD2,TRBV29-1,NA,TGCAGCGTTGTCTCTAGCGGGGGGGCGCGGGAGCAGTACTTC,CSVVSSGGAREQYF
TRBJ1-2,NA,TRBV7-2,once,TGTGCCAGCAGCACCCCGATTACACCTTTCGGCTACACCTTC,CASSTPITPFGYTF
TRBJ1-5,NA,TRBV6-5,NA,TGTGCCAGCAATAGAGATCAGCCCCAGCATTTT,CASNRDQPQHF
TRBJ1-5,NA,TRBV30,NA,TGTGCCTGGAGTCCCCAGGGAAATCAGCCCCAGCATTTT,CAWSPQGNQPQHF
TRBJ2-4,TRBD1,TRBV6-6,NA,TGTGCCAGCGGCCGTGAGGGGGCGGGCATTCAGTACTTC,CASGREGAGIQYF
TRBJ1-6,NA,TRBV28,NA,TGTGCCAGCAGTTTAGGCGGGGCGAGTAATTCACCCCTCCACTTT,CASSLGGASNSPLHF
TRBJ1-1,NA,TRBV3-1/TRBV3-2,NA,TGTGCCAGCAGCCAAGGAGGGAGTGAAGCTTTCTTT,CASSQGGSEAFF
TRBJ1-5,TRBD1,TRBV19,NA,TGTGCCAGTACCTTGACAGGGGGTGACAATCAGCCCCAGCATTTT,CASTLTGGDNQPQHF
TRBJ1-2,NA,TRBV27,NA,TGTGCCAGCAGCGGGGGGCTCGGCTATGGCTACACCTTC,CASSGGLGYGYTF
TRBJ2-1,TRBD2,TRBV7-8,NA,TGTGCCAGCAGCTGGATCCAGACCAGCGGGAGAGCCTACAATGAGCAGTTCTTC,CASSWIQTSGRAYNEQFF
TRBJ2-7,NA,TRBV12-3/TRBV12-4,NA,TGTGCCAGCAGTTTCGGCAGGGGTTACGAGCAGTACTTC,CASSFGRGYEQYF
TRBJ2-1,NA,TRBV11-3,NA,TGTGCCACCATCTCCGAGGGTAACGAGCAGTTCTTC,CATISEGNEQFF
TRBJ2-2,NA,TRBV5-4,NA,TGTGCCAGCACCGACCGACAGGGAGGATTGCCCGGGGAGCTGTTTTTT,CASTDRQGGLPGELFF
TRBJ1-4,TRBD1,TRBV4-2,NA,TGTGCCAGCAGCCAAGACTGGACAGGGCGGCATGAAAAACTGTTTTTT,CASSQDWTGRHEKLFF
TRBJ1-6,TRBD1,TRBV27,NA,TGTGCCAGCAGGCCGCATGTAGGGGGCGGTAATTCACCCCTCCACTTT,CASRPHVGGGNSPLHF